A selection of T cell receptor beta chains follows, all from one sample in a study of response to subunit inactivated influenza vaccine. TCRdb re-analysed the RT-PCR reads in MiXCR, keeping a single row per CDR3 protein. The sample lists around 570,000 distinct CDR3 sequences, around 11% occurring once. These sequences were also reported in another study, on T cells expressing NK-cell markers.

The sample consisted of PBMCs from blood, taken on the day of vaccination. Receptors were obtained from a man aged 50 or older who received an inactivated influenza vaccine. The conserved cysteine and the conserved F or W are not part of the CDR3 here.

CDR3	J	V
ASSLERGPNTGELF	TRBJ2-2	TRBV12-3/TRBV12-4
ASSPGLAETQY	TRBJ2-5	TRBV5-1
ASSYLGDTQY	TRBJ2-3	TRBV2
ASSGGTGLIEKLF	TRBJ1-4	TRBV7-2
AISPPPPLADTQY	TRBJ2-3	TRBV10-3
ASSPRSSGTYNEQF	TRBJ2-1	TRBV19
SAEPGRGLLGYSDEQY	TRBJ2-7	TRBV20-1
SASWGAQGNTIY	TRBJ1-3	TRBV20-1
ATSRDLGAGANVLT	TRBJ2-6	TRBV15
ASSLDRDETQY	TRBJ2-5	TRBV7-3
ASSPTSGSSYEQF	TRBJ2-1	TRBV7-2
ASSYSGGIGYEQY	TRBJ2-7	TRBV6-5
ASSFGGINQPQH	TRBJ1-5	TRBV7-9
ASSQGTSGSYNEQF	TRBJ2-1	TRBV4-2
ASSLVHGTGGWDTQY	TRBJ2-3	TRBV5-1
SAASGKSTYEQY	TRBJ2-7	TRBV20-1
ASSPQRFGTGGTGELF	TRBJ2-2	TRBV18
ATSEPGRPRYQPQH	TRBJ1-5	TRBV24-1
ASTYGGAPPRKQY	TRBJ2-7	TRBV6-1
ASSFLPGLASYNEQF	TRBJ2-1	TRBV7-9
ASSPISPGRETQY	TRBJ2-5	TRBV25-1
ASSSAGNEQF	TRBJ2-1	TRBV7-3